This note documents a single T cell receptor beta chain sequence. As processed by the authors: Amplification with reference gene primers provided the estimates of nucleated cell counts. Generated by immunoSEQ multiplex PCR, the TCRdb table keeps only in-frame clones and is missing some. The V and J calls and clone size come from that table; D and trimming were worked out from the DNA. Here the sample spans about 220,000 clones, roughly 84% being singletons. The data were obtained in a study of blood T cell repertoires in COVID-19. As for the study in general: The study drew acute and convalescent COVID-19 samples from the United States, Italy and Spain. T cells, B-cell-depleted T cells, or PBMCs provided the cDNA or gDNA that served as material.

The germline V gene has CDR1 LNHNV and CDR2 YYDKDF (reference sequence). V was cut by 7 bases and J by 0 bases, with 7 bases left in between. The CDR3 extends over 13 amino acids. This receptor was identified in a man aged 45-65 years who had recovered from COVID-19. Sequenced material: peripheral blood. The chain uses TRBV15 and TRBJ2-4; tentative D call: TRBD2 (5 bases). CDR3: CATKAVAKNIQYF. CDR3 DNA: TGTGCCACCAAAGCGGTAGCCAAAAACATTCAGTACTTC. The whole variable domain, filled in from reference TRBV15 and TRBJ2-4, reads DAMVIQNPRYQVTQFGKPVTLSCSQTLNHNVMYWYQQKSSQAPKLLFHYYDKDFNNEADTPDNFQSRRPNTSFCFLDIRSPGLGDTAMYLCATKAVAKNIQYFGAGTRLSVL.